These T cell receptor beta chains were read from a single sample in a study of blood T cells in healthy people across ages. TCRdb re-derived calls from the 5' RACE reads in MiXCR, one entry per CDR3 protein. The sample has hundreds of thousands of distinct CDR3 sequences; approximately 29% are singletons. What was sequenced was blood. Source of these receptors: a woman aged 80 or over in good health. The conserved cysteine and the conserved F or W are not part of the CDR3 here. Part of the rows lack a size; the others show once, few, many or a class for expanded clones.

V gene,CDR3 length,clone size,CDR3 protein
TRBV18,11,many,ASSPKGPYEQY
TRBV2,14,NA,ASSEGTGGSYNEQY
TRBV10-3,12,NA,AIRTTIRNTEAF
TRBV27,14,few,ASSENPGQGSTEAF
TRBV6-4,13,NA,ASSNGRQGYGEQF
TRBV29-1,10,many,SVAQVLGEQY
TRBV20-1,11,NA,SAPVGTLYEQY
TRBV24-1,15,many,ATSDAQARYNYNEQF
TRBV20-1,8,NA,SANGYEQY
TRBV28,11,NA,ANSPQGTRAQH
TRBV6-2/TRBV6-3,10,many,ASIRGDTEAF
TRBV6-5,14,NA,ASSPGFRTGVKTQY
TRBV6-5,10,many,ASSFGRYGYT
TRBV5-1,16,NA,ASSLGPMRALSTDTQY
TRBV20-1,13,NA,SARVGGGATDTQY
TRBV5-1,13,NA,ASSLTGDSAYEQY
TRBV18,15,NA,ASSTPGQSTNTGELF
TRBV6-5,14,many,ASSNLQGDRNSPLH
TRBV5-6,11,many,ASSPKDSRELF
TRBV7-2,12,few,ASSFRVPADGYT
TRBV2,12,few,ASQHRGSNQPQH
TRBV30,14,NA,AWSVPRGRSREKLF
TRBV5-1,12,many,ASSLFGSAETQY